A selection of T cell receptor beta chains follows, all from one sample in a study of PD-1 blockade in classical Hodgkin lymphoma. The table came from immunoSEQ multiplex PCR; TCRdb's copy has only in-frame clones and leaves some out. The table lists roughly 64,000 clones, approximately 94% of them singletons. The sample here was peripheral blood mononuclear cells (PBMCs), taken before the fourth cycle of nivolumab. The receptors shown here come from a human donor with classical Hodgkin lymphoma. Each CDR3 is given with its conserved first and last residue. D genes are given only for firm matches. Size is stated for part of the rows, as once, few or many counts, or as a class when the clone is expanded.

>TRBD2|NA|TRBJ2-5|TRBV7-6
TGTGCCACGGGTCGGGAGGGGGACCAAGAGACCCAGTACTTC
CATGREGDQETQYF
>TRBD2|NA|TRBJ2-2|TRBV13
TGTGCCAGCAGCCCACTAGCGGGAAAGAACACCGGGGAGCTGTTTTTT
CASSPLAGKNTGELFF
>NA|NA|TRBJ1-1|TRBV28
TGTGCCAGCAGAGGGAGGGTTATGCAGAACACTGAAGCTTTCTTT
CASRGRVMQNTEAFF
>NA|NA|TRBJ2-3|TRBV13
TGTGCCAGCAGCTTAGGGCGGGCCAGACCATCCGATACGCAGTATTTT
CASSLGRARPSDTQYF
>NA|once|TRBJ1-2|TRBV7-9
TGTGCCAGCAAGGAAGAGGGGCTCTTGGGCGGCTACACCTTC
CASKEEGLLGGYTF
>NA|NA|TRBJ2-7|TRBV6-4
TGTGCCGGACACTACGAGCAGTACTTC
CAGHYEQYF
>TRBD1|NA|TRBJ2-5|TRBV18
TGTGCCAGCTCACCGTCGATGGGACAGGCCATGCGGACCCAGTACTTC
CASSPSMGQAMRTQYF
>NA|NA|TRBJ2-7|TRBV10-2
TGCGCCAGCAGTGAGGGATATGACTCGGACGAGCAGTACTTC
CASSEGYDSDEQYF
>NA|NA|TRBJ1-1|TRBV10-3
TGTGCCATCAAGGGTCGGGAACCTATGAACACTGAAGCTTTCTTT
CAIKGREPMNTEAFF
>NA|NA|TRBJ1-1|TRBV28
TGTGCCAGCAGGGGAAGCCGGGTGGAAGCTTTCTTT
CASRGSRVEAFF
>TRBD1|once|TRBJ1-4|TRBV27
TGTGCCAGCAGTTTTGAGGGGGCGGGGGGTGAAAAACTGTTTTTT
CASSFEGAGGEKLFF
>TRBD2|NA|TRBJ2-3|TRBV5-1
TGCGCCAGCAGCGTAATAGCGGGAGCGCCAGATACGCAGTATTTT
CASSVIAGAPDTQYF
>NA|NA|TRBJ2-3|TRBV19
TGTGCCAGTAGTTCGAGCCCCAACACAGATACGCAGTATTTT
CASSSSPNTDTQYF
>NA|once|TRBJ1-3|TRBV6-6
TGTGCCAGCAGTTACACCAAAGGAAACACCATATATTTT
CASSYTKGNTIYF
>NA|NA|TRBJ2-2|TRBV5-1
TGCGCCAGCAGCTTGCTTCACGGGGAGCTGTTTTTT
CASSLLHGELFF
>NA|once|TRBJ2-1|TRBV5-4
TGTGCCAGCAGCTTGAGGACCAGCGGGCACGGATACAATGAGCAGTTCTTC
CASSLRTSGHGYNEQFF
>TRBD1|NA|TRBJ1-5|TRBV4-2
TGTGCCAGCAGCCAGAGATCAGGGGGCTTGAGTCAGCCCCAGCATTTT
CASSQRSGGLSQPQHF
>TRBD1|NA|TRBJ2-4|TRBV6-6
TGTGCCAGCAGTCCCGGGACAGACTCGACCAAAAACATTCAGTACTTC
CASSPGTDSTKNIQYF
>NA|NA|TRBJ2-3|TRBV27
TGTGCCAGCAGTTTAGGAGTAATCAGCACAGATACGCAGTATTTT
CASSLGVISTDTQYF
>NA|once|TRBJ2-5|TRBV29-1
TGCAGCGTTGATGGAGTAGCGTTTGCCCATGAGACCCAGTACTTC
CSVDGVAFAHETQYF